Presented here are 10 T cell receptor beta chains from one specimen sequenced in a study of CD8 T cells in Susac syndrome. The RNA input was about 0.5 to 1 ug, and it was reverse transcribed with random hexamers. TCRdb itself ran the immunoSEQ multiplex PCR reads through MiXCR, one entry per CDR3 protein. The sample holds about 300,000 distinct CDR3 sequences; approximately 85% are singletons and the top ten take around 0.21%. The sequenced sample was CD8+ T cells from PBMCs. These receptors originate from a human donor with multiple sclerosis.

The chain is built from TRBV4-3 and TRBJ2-7, with 7 bases fitting TRBD2. J lost 3 bases, V lost 1 base, and 6 bases had no gene match. The CDR3 spans 15 residues. Germline CDR1 reads LGHNA; CDR2 reads YSLEER. The CDR3 loop is CASSQAWGGYYEQYF. The DNA for the CDR3 is TGCGCCAGCAGCCAAGCTTGGGGGGGGTACTACGAGCAGTACTTC.

This chain joins TRBV28 and TRBJ1-2; TRBD1 aligns across 7 bases. V gave up 5 bases and J gave up 4 bases; unmatched junction bases: 7. This CDR3 is 14 amino acids long. Germline V gene data show CDR1 as MDHEN and CDR2 as SYDVKM. The chain's CDR3 is CASSGTDFSYGYTF. In nucleotides, the CDR3 is TGTGCCAGCAGTGGGACAGACTTCTCCTATGGCTACACCTTC.

The chain recombines TRBV28 with TRBJ2-5, with TRBD1 matching over 7 bases. Germline CDR1 and CDR2: MDHEN and SYDVKM. This CDR3 has 15 amino acids. Trimming cost V 6 bases and J 2 bases; bases outside gene matches: 9. In nucleotides, the CDR3 is TGTGCCAGCAGCTCTGGGACAGTGATTCAAGAGACCCAGTACTTC. Encoded protein: CASSSGTVIQETQYF.

The rearrangement links TRBV6-2 or TRBV6-3 to TRBJ2-1; 12 positions match TRBD2. V was pared by 6 bases and J by 2 bases, with 5 bases of the junction left unmatched. CDR1 and CDR2 (germline): MNHEY, SVGEGT. This CDR3 has 16 amino acids. The DNA of the CDR3 is TGTGCCAGCAGACAACTAGCGGGAGGTACCTACAATGAGCAGTTCTTC. This translates into CASRQLAGGTYNEQFF.

This chain links TRBV13 with TRBJ1-2, with a possible D match to TRBD1 (5 bases). The germline gives CDR1 PRHDT, CDR2 FYEKMQ (reference sequence). The V gene lost 5 bases and the J gene lost 6 bases, with 22 bases spanning the gap. The CDR3 runs to 16 residues. DNA for the CDR3: TGTGCCAGCAGCGTACCGGGTCAGGGCCCCGAGGATGGCTACACCTTC. Protein product: CASSVPGQGPEDGYTF.

The chain is built from TRBV5-1 and TRBJ2-7, with D possibly being TRBD2 (6 bases). Looked up from germline, CDR1 is SGHRS and CDR2 is YFSETQ. The CDR3 is 13 amino acids. Trimming left V 6 bases short and J 0 bases short, with 10 bases between. The DNA of the CDR3 is TGCGCCAGCACCCTGGGAGGCTCCTACGAGCAGTACTTC. Translated, it gives CASTLGGSYEQYF.

V and J are TRBV30 and TRBJ2-7, with a tentative D call TRBD2 (6 bases). CDR3 length equals 15 residues. V lost 1 base and J lost 2, with 15 bases in between. Per the germline V gene, CDR1 is GTSNPN and CDR2 is SVGIG (reference sequence). In DNA, the CDR3 is TGTGCCTGGAGTGATCTCGGGACTGACACCTACGAGCAGTACTTC. Translated, it gives CAWSDLGTDTYEQYF.

The chain uses TRBV12-3 or TRBV12-4 and TRBJ2-5; D unclear. V lost 6 bases and J lost 9, with 14 bases in between. This CDR3 has 12 residues. CDR3 sequence: CASRTSPSAQYF. CDR3 sequence (DNA): TGTGCCAGCAGGACCTCTCCCTCGGCCCAGTACTTC.

CDR3 nucleotides: TGTGCCAGCAGCTCCCCCCGGGCCGCGGGACGGGACTCGGAGCAGTACTTC. Translated: CASSSPRAAGRDSEQYF. V and J are TRBV9 and TRBJ2-7, with D possibly TRBD2 on 6 matching bases. The CDR3 is 17 residues long. Germline assignment: CDR1 SGDLS and CDR2 YYNGEE. V shed 4 bases and J shed 7 bases, with 27 bases lying between them.

The J gene is TRBJ1-4, the V gene TRBV18; 11 bases are a match to TRBD1. Trimming took 6 bases from V and 12 from J; bases not matched to a gene: 9. The germline V gene encodes CDR1 KGHSH and CDR2 LQKENI. The CDR3 contains 14 residues. The DNA of the CDR3 is TGTGCCAGCTCGGAGGACAGGGGGCTTGAGGAACTGTTTTTT. This sequence encodes CASSEDRGLEELFF.